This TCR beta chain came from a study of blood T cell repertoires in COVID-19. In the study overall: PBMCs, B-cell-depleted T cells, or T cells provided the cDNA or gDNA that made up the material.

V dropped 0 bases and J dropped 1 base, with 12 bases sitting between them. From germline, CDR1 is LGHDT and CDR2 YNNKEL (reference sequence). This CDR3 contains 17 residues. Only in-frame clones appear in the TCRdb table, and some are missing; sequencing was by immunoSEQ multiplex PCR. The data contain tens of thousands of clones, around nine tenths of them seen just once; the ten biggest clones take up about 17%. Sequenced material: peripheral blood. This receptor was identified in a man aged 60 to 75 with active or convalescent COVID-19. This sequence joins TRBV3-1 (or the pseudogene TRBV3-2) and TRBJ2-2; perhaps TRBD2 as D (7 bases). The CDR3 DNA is TGTGCCAGCAGCCAAGACGGGGGGCCTCGGAACACCGGGGAGCTGTTTTTT. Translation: CASSQDGGPRNTGELFF.